This T cell receptor (beta chain) was recorded in a study of T cell responses to AZD1222 COVID-19 vaccine. Whole-study results and caveats: Clonal diversity was possibly underestimated, and white British individuals and females predominated among donors. Seropositivity was recorded at baseline in only a handful of AZD1222 recipients.

Libraries were prepared by immunoSEQ multiplex PCR; TCRdb keeps only in-frame clonotypes and omits some of them. The table shows around 94,000 clones, with 70% to 90% occurring only once. Germline CDR1 and CDR2: ENHRY and SYGVKD. The CDR3 contains 12 residues. After removal of 8 bases from V and 5 bases from J, the junction contained 2 bases not matched to a gene. This clone was recorded once. The antigen remains unidentified. This chain joins TRBV10-3 and TRBJ2-2, with 7 nucleotides matching TRBD1. The input for sequencing was peripheral blood, taken on day 0 of AZD1222 vaccination. This clonotype was obtained from an adult in good health. For the CDR3, the DNA is TGTGCCATCTCAGGGGGAACCGGGGAGCTGTTTTTT. Translating it yields CAISGGTGELFF.